This T cell receptor (beta chain) was recovered during a study of blood T cells in healthy people across ages. The authors ran a second PCR of about 6 to 11 cycles using a sample-barcoded 5' primer and a J-beta primer mix. TCRdb reprocessed the 5' RACE reads with MiXCR, giving one entry per CDR3 protein. The data show more than 1,000,000 distinct CDR3 sequences, approximately 25% seen once. Overall study findings and caveats: One million T cells yielded diversity estimates that were considered underestimates. TCR beta diversity, measured per million T cells, fell in a roughly linear way with age.

A note on this clonotype: Its antigen is unidentified.

CDR1 and CDR2 from the germline V gene are SGHAT and FQNNGV. V lost 4 bases and J lost 4; bases outside the gene matches: 11. The CDR3 runs 17 residues. This sample also appeared in a second study, on T cells of mothers and their children.

This TCR came from a girl aged 2 to 10 in good health. The chain joins TRBV11-2 to TRBJ2-1, with 9 bases lining up with TRBD2. The sample was blood. In nucleotides, the CDR3 is TGTGCCAGCAGCTCCCGACATAAGACTAGCGGTTACAATGAGCAGTTCTTC. Its translation is CASSSRHKTSGYNEQFF.